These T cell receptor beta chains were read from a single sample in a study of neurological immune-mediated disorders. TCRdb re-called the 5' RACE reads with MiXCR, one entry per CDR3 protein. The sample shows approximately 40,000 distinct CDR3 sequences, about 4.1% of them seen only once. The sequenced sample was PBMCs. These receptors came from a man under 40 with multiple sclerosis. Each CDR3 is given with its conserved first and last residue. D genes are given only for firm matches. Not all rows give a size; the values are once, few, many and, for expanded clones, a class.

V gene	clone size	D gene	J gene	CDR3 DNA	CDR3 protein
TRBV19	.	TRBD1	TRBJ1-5	TGTGCCAGTAGTATGGACAGGGGGTCTCAAGGGCCCCAGCATTTT	CASSMDRGSQGPQHF
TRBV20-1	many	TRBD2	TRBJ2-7	TGCAGTGCTAGAGAACCGGGACTAGCGACCTACGAGCAGTACTTC	CSAREPGLATYEQYF
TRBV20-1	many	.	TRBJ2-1	TGCAGTGCCAGAGACGGAGGAAAAATTTACAATGAGCAGTTCTTC	CSARDGGKIYNEQFF
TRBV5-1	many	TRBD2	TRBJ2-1	TGCGCCAGCTACCGGGGGGGGCCAGATAACAATGAGCAGTTCTTC	CASYRGGPDNNEQFF
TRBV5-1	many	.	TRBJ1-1	TGCGCCAGCAGCTTAGGGGGGTTCACTGAAGCTTTCTTT	CASSLGGFTEAFF
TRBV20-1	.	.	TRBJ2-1	TGCAGTGCTCTTATTAGAGGGGCCTACAATGAGCAGTTCTTC	CSALIRGAYNEQFF
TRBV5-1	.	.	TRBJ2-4	TGCGCCAGTAGCCGAAACGAAGCAACAGGTCTTATAGCCAAAAAAATTCAGTACTTC	CASSRNEATGLIAKKIQYF
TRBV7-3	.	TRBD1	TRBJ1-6	TGTGCCAGCAGCGCGACAGGGAATAATTCACCCCTCAACTTT	CASSATGNNSPLNF
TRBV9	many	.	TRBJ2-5	TGTGCCAGCAGCGTAGCGTACCAAGAGACCCAGTACTTC	CASSVAYQETQYF
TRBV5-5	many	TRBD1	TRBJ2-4	TGTGCCAGCAGCTTGGGACAGGGGGCGGACATTCAGTACTTC	CASSLGQGADIQYF
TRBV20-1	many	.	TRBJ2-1	TGCAGTGCTAGGGGGAGCTGGTACAATGAGCAGTTCTTC	CSARGSWYNEQFF
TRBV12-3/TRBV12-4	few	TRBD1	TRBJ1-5	TGTGCCAGCAGTCCAACAGACAGGGTTCAGCCCCAGAATTTT	CASSPTDRVQPQNF
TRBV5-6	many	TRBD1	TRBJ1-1	TGTGCCAGCAGCCTAGGGACAGGGGGCACTGAAGCTTTCTTT	CASSLGTGGTEAFF
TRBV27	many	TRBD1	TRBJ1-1	TGTGCCAGCAGTTGGGGACAGGGAGGAAGAGACACTGAAGCTTTCTTT	CASSWGQGGRDTEAFF
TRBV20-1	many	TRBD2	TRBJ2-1	TGCAGTGCTCGAGGACTAGCCCTTCCGAGCTCCTACAATGAGCAGTTCTTC	CSARGLALPSSYNEQFF
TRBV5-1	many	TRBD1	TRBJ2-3	TGCGCCAGCAGCCCTCGACAGGGCTCCTTCGGGGCAGATACGCAGTATTTT	CASSPRQGSFGADTQYF
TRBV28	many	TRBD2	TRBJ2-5	TGTGCCAGCAGCCGGCTCGGGACTAGCGGGGGACCACTCCAAGAGACCCAGTACTTC	CASSRLGTSGGPLQETQYF
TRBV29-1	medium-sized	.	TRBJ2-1	TGCAGCGGGGCCGAGAATGAGCAGTTCTTC	CSGAENEQFF
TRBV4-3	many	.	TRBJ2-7	TGCGCCAGCAGCCAAGATCAATCGGGCGAGCAGTACTTC	CASSQDQSGEQYF
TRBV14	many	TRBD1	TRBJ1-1	TGTGCCAGCAGCCTCAGACAGGGGAGGGAGAACACTGAAGCTTTCTTT	CASSLRQGRENTEAFF
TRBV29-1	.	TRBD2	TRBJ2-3	TGCAGCGTTGAAGATCGGCGGGGGGGCACAGATACGCAGTATTTT	CSVEDRRGGTDTQYF
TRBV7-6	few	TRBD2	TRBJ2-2	TGTGCCAGCAGCTTAGTGCCGGGGGGAAACACTGGGGAGCTGTTTTTT	CASSLVPGGNTGELFF
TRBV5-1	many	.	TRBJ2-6	TGCGCCAGCAGTACCTCTGGGGCCAACGTCCTGACTTTC	CASSTSGANVLTF
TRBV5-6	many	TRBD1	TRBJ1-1	TGTGCCAGCAGCCTCCGGGACAGGGTGAGAACTGAAGCTTTCTTT	CASSLRDRVRTEAFF
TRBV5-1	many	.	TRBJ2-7	TGCGCCAGCAGCCCCGACAAGGAGAGGACCTACGAGCAGTACTTC	CASSPDKERTYEQYF
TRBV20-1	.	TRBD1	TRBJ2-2	TGCAGTGCTAGTGGTGGACAGGGGCCCCAAGAGCTGTTTTTT	CSASGGQGPQELFF
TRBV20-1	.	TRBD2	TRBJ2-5	TGCAGTGCTAGGATGGCTAGCGGGGGTGCCTTGGAGACCCAGTACTTC	CSARMASGGALETQYF
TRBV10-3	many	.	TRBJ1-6	TGTGCCATCAGGGCTACCCCAAAGGGAAAGAGCACCATGGATTCACCCCTCCACTTT	CAIRATPKGKSTMDSPLHF
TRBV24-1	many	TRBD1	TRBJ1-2	TGTGCCACCAGTGATCCGCGGACAGGGATGGAAGGCTACACCTTC	CATSDPRTGMEGYTF
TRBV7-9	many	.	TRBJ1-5	TGTGCCAGCAGCTTAGAAGGTCCGAGGGGTGCTCAGCCCCAGCATTTT	CASSLEGPRGAQPQHF
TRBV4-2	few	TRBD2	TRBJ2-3	TGTGCCAGCAGCCAAAGGAGCGGGGTGGGCACAGATACGCAGTATTTT	CASSQRSGVGTDTQYF
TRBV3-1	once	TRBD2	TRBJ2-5	TGTGCCAGCAGCCAAGATGGGACTAGCGGAAACCAAGAGACCCAGTACTTC	CASSQDGTSGNQETQYF
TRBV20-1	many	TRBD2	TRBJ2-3	TGCAGTGCTAGAGATCTAGGACTAGCGGGGTATGATACGCAGTATTTT	CSARDLGLAGYDTQYF
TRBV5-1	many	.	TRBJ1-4	TGCGCCAGCAGCTCCGACAGTAACAATGAAAAACTGTTTTTT	CASSSDSNNEKLFF
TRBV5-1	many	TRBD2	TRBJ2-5	TGCGCCAGCAGCTTGACGACTAGCGGGTCTCAAGAGACCCAGTACTTC	CASSLTTSGSQETQYF
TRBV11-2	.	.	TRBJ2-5	TGTTCCAGCAGGGGAAAGGGCGAGACCCAGTACTTC	CSSRGKGETQYF
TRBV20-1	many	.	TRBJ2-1	TGCAGTGCTCGGGTTGAGGGGCGACCCTACAATGAGCAGTTCTTC	CSARVEGRPYNEQFF
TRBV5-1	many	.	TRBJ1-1	TGCGCCAGCACCCTAGACGTGAACACTGAAGCTTTCTTT	CASTLDVNTEAFF
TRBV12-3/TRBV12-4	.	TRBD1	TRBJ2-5	TGTGCCAGCAGCCTGGGACAGGGAGGGTTTGAGACCCAGTACTTC	CASSLGQGGFETQYF
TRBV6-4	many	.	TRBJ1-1	TGTGCCGGGCCCAGGGTAGCGAACACTGAAGCTTTCTTT	CAGPRVANTEAFF
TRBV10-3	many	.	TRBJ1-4	TGTGCCATCAGTGAGTCGAGACGGAGTAATGAAAAACTGTTTTTT	CAISESRRSNEKLFF
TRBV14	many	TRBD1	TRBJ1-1	TGTGCCAGCAGCCATAACAGGACAGGGACATGGAACACTGAAGCTTTCTTT	CASSHNRTGTWNTEAFF
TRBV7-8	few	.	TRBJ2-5	TGTGCCAGCATCGACACGGGGGGCAGAGAGACCCAGTACTTC	CASIDTGGRETQYF
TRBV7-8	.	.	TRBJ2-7	TGTGCCAGCAGCTTAGCCTGGGGGAATCGTCCGGAGCAGTACTTC	CASSLAWGNRPEQYF
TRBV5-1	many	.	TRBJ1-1	TGCGCCAGCAGCTTGGAAGGGGTCAAAGCTTTCTTT	CASSLEGVKAFF
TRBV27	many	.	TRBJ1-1	TGTGCCAGCAGTTTAATTGTGGGCGCTGAAGCTTTCTTT	CASSLIVGAEAFF
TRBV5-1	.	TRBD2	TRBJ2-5	TGCGCCAGCAGCCCGGGAGGTCCGATCGAGACCCAGTACTTC	CASSPGGPIETQYF
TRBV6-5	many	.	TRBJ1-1	TGTGCCAGCAGTCGGACCATGAACACTGAAGCTTTCTTT	CASSRTMNTEAFF
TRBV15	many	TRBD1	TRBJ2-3	TGTGCCACCAGCAAAGGGGGCAGGCTCACAGATACGCAGTATTTT	CATSKGGRLTDTQYF